This TCR beta chain was identified during a study of vaccination and CD4 T cells after COVID-19. Specified treatment: roughly 10-day PBMC culture with coronavirus spike peptide pools or control peptides (ViraFEST assay). This CDR3 comprises 17 residues. Germline V gene lookup returns CDR1 LNHDA and CDR2 SQIVND (reference sequence). V lost 7 bases to trimming and J lost 0 bases; unmatched junction nucleotides: 10. Researchers used the Oncomine TCR Beta short-read assay to sequence DNA from cultured CD4+ T cells. Using its own MiXCR run on the PCR reads, TCRdb lists one record per CDR3 protein. The sample includes approximately 20,000 distinct CDR3 sequences, 70% of them seen just once. With respect to this clonotype: Its antigen is unknown.

This clonotype was sampled from a human donor who had recovered from COVID-19. Sequences were obtained from CD4+ T cells from blood, cultured in vitro. The rearrangement uses TRBV19 and TRBJ2-3, with 10 bases that match TRBD2. The CDR3 DNA follows: TGTGCCAGTACCCCGACTAGCGGGCGTGCTAGCACAGATACGCAGTATTTT. Translating it yields CASTPTSGRASTDTQYF. The variable domain in full, with the rest retrieved from reference TRBV19 and TRBJ2-3, is DGGITQSPKYLFRKEGQNVTLSCEQNLNHDAMYWYRQDPGQGLRLIYYSQIVNDFQKGDIAEGYSVSREKKESFPLTVTSAQKNPTAFYLCASTPTSGRASTDTQYFGPGTRLTVL.